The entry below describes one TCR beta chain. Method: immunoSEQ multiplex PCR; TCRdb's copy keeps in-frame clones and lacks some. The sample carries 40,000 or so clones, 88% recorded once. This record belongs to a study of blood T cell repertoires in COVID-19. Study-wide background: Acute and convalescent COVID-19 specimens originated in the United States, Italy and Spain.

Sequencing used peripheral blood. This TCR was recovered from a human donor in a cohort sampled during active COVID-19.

The DNA of the CDR3 is TGTGCCAGCAGTGAAGCAAGACAGGGGGTCGAGCAGTACTTC. Amino acids: CASSEARQGVEQYF. V and J are TRBV6-1 and TRBJ2-7, with 9 bases that match TRBD1. V lost 0 bases and J lost 6; bases outside the gene matches: 3. This CDR3 region has 14 residues. Germline V CDR1 and CDR2: MNHNS, SASEGT.